These 29 T cell receptor beta chains share one sample of origin, sequenced in a study of human T cells and chemical hapten exposure. Individual cDNA molecules each carried unique molecular identifiers attached by the library. TCRdb recomputed calls from the reads with MiXCR, one row per CDR3 protein. The sample records around 120,000 distinct CDR3 sequences, approximately 9% being singletons. Extraction yielded total RNA from whole blood (unfractionated). The sequenced sample consisted of whole blood. These receptor sequences come from a human donor in good health. Some clones in this sample may be carry-over from other donors' samples.

This clonotype appeared a few times. The genes are TRBV7-9 and TRBJ2-1, with 14 bases fitting TRBD2. V gave up 6 bases and J gave up 10 bases; unmatched junction bases: 8. CDR1 is SEHNR and CDR2 is FQNEAQ in the germline V gene (reference sequence). This CDR3 spans 15 amino acids. The CDR3 bases are TGTGCCAGCAGTTTTGTTGGACTAGCGGGAGGAGAGCAGTTCTTC. Its translation is CASSFVGLAGGEQFF.

This clonotype was observed a few times. The gene calls are TRBV20-1 and TRBJ1-1; D is unclear. In germline, CDR1 is DFQATT, CDR2 SNEGSKA (reference sequence). This CDR3 region has 12 residues. The ends were cut back, 5 bases at V and 1 base at J, with 8 bases in the middle. As DNA, the CDR3 is TGCAGTGCTCTTCCGCCGAACACTGAAGCTTTCTTT. Amino acid sequence: CSALPPNTEAFF.

The chain recombines TRBV7-9 with TRBJ1-2, with D possibly matching TRBD1 (6 bases). This CDR3 spans 13 amino acids. The ends were cut back, 3 bases at V and 5 bases at J, with 10 bases in the middle. Per the germline V gene, CDR1 is SEHNR and CDR2 is FQNEAQ (reference sequence). The CDR3 here is CASSFEDSYGYTF. The CDR3 DNA reads as TGTGCCAGCAGCTTCGAGGACAGTTATGGCTACACCTTC.

A few counts support this clonotype. The V gene is TRBV4-1, the J gene TRBJ2-4; D gene ambiguous. Germline CDR1 is MGHRA and CDR2 is YSYEKL. Trimming left V 1 base short and J 0 bases short, with 13 bases between. The CDR3 is made up of 17 amino acids. Written as DNA, the CDR3 is TGCGCCAGCAGCCAAGGGACCTCCTATTTAGCCAAAAACATTCAGTACTTC. It encodes CASSQGTSYLAKNIQYF.

The rearrangement joins TRBV7-2 to TRBJ2-7; the D gene is possibly TRBD1 (5 bases). Germline V gene data show CDR1 as SGHTA and CDR2 as FQGNSA. V was cut by 2 bases and J by 1 base, with 18 bases left in between. This CDR3 is 17 amino acids long. CDR3 in amino acids: CASSLISSRAESYEQYF. CDR3 bases: TGTGCCAGCAGCTTAATCTCAAGCAGGGCTGAATCCTACGAGCAGTACTTC.

This clonotype was seen ten or more times. The gene calls are TRBV29-1 and TRBJ1-3; D gene unclear. The germline V gene has CDR1 SQVTM and CDR2 ANQGSEA. The CDR3 is made up of 12 amino acids. V was clipped by 0 bases and J by 4 bases, with 4 bases between them. The CDR3 DNA sequence: TGCAGCGTTGAAGAGCAAGGAAACACCATATATTTT. It yields the protein CSVEEQGNTIYF. Drawing the rest from reference TRBV29-1 and TRBJ1-3, the complete variable domain is SAVISQKPSRDICQRGTSLTIQCQVDSQVTMMFWYRQQPGQSLTLIATANQGSEATYESGFVIDKFPISRPNLTFSTLTVSNMSPEDSSIYLCSVEEQGNTIYFGEGSWLTVV.

The table lists this clonotype with many counts. The CDR3 is CASSLPTLQGGETQYF. CDR3 coding DNA: TGTGCCAGCAGCTTACCTACGCTACAGGGAGGAGAGACCCAGTACTTC. The rearrangement links TRBV7-9 to TRBJ2-5; D possibly uses TRBD1 or TRBD2 (6 bases each). The CDR3 sequence is 16 residues long. CDR1 SEHNR and CDR2 FQNEAQ come from the germline V gene (reference sequence). Trimming removed 2 bases from V and 4 bases from J, with 17 bases in between. Full variable domain (rest looked up from reference TRBV7-9 and TRBJ2-5): DTGVSQNPRHKITKRGQNVTFRCDPISEHNRLYWYRQTLGQGPEFLTYFQNEAQLEKSRLLSDRFSAERPKGSFSTLEIQRTEQGDSAMYLCASSLPTLQGGETQYFGPGTRLLVL.

This sequence joins TRBV14 and TRBJ1-1; D remains ambiguous. Per the germline V gene, CDR1 is SGHDN and CDR2 is FVKESK. V was pared by 1 base and J by 11 bases, with 11 bases between. The CDR3 loop spans 12 amino acids. The CDR3 loop reads CASSQGQVGAFF. The CDR3 DNA follows: TGTGCCAGCAGCCAAGGTCAGGTGGGGGCTTTCTTT.

This clonotype came up many times. V and J are TRBV7-9 and TRBJ1-4; TRBD1 matches 7 bases. Germline V gene lookup returns CDR1 SEHNR and CDR2 FQNEAQ (reference sequence). The J segment lost 0 bases and the V segment lost 1 base, leaving 8 bases of the junction unmatched. The CDR3 extends over 18 amino acids. CDR3 bases: TGTGCCAGCAGCTTAGGCCGGGACAGATTTGCAACTAATGAAAAACTGTTTTTT. It is translated as CASSLGRDRFATNEKLFF.

V gene TRBV7-2 combines with J gene TRBJ2-1, with 10 nucleotides matching TRBD2. Germline loops: CDR1 SGHTA, CDR2 FQGNSA. V lost 0 bases and J lost 10; bases outside the gene matches: 0. The CDR3 runs 13 residues. In nucleotides, the CDR3 is TGTGCCAGCAGCTTAGCTAGCGGGGGGGAGCAGTTCTTC. Translated: CASSLASGGEQFF. The entire variable domain, with the rest obtained from reference TRBV7-2 and TRBJ2-1, is as follows: GAGVSQSPSNKVTEKGKDVELRCDPISGHTALYWYRQSLGQGLEFLIYFQGNSAPDKSGLPSDRFSAERTGGSVSTLTIQRTQQEDSAVYLCASSLASGGEQFFGPGTRLTVL.

This clonotype was seen a few times. The CDR3 DNA reads as TGCAGTGCTAGAGAGGACCGGGAGGGGTACAATGAGCAGTTCTTC. Translated, it gives CSAREDREGYNEQFF. The chain recombines TRBV20-1 with TRBJ2-1; TRBD2 aligns across 8 bases. Per the germline V gene, CDR1 is DFQATT and CDR2 is SNEGSKA (reference sequence). This CDR3 spans 15 amino acids. V dropped 0 bases and J dropped 4; count of bases not matched to a gene: 5.

This clonotype was seen at least ten times. V and J are TRBV6-4 and TRBJ1-6; D may be TRBD1 (5 bases). With 0 bases removed from V and 10 bases from J, the gap between germline ends came to 13 bases. Germline CDR1 reads MRHNA; CDR2 reads SNTAGT. The CDR3 consists of 15 residues. The CDR3 protein is CASSDSQGRGSPLHF. CDR3 DNA sequence: TGTGCCAGCAGTGACTCCCAGGGCCGGGGATCACCCCTCCACTTT.

This clonotype turned up a few times. The chain combines TRBV14 with TRBJ2-3; D not certain. This CDR3 has 17 residues. Germline-derived CDR1 and CDR2 are SGHDN and FVKESK. V shed 1 base and J shed 2 bases, with 16 bases lying between them. CDR3 DNA sequence: TGTGCCAGCAGCCAAGGGATTCGAGGTGGAAACACAGATACGCAGTATTTT. Residues: CASSQGIRGGNTDTQYF.

With regard to this clonotype: This could be a read error, since a much larger clone is one nucleotide away. The V call is TRBV4-2, the J call TRBJ1-2; D is ambiguous. Germline-derived CDR1 and CDR2 are LGHNA and YNFKEQ. The CDR3 totals 14 residues. The CDR3, as DNA: TGTGTCAGCAGCCAAGAGGACGGGAACTATGGCTACACCTTC. It translates to CVSSQEDGNYGYTF.

V usage is TRBV5-4 and J usage is TRBJ2-7; 9 positions match TRBD2. J was trimmed by 0 bases and V by 4 bases; bases with no gene match: 2. The CDR3 has 14 amino acids. Germline V gene data show CDR1 as SGHNT and CDR2 as YYREEE (reference sequence). The CDR3 here is CASSRRGGSYEQYF. The CDR3 DNA reads as TGTGCCAGCAGCCGGCGGGGGGGCTCCTACGAGCAGTACTTC. Together with reference TRBV5-4 and TRBJ2-7, the CDR3 gives the full variable domain: ETGVTQSPTHLIKTRGQQVTLRCSSQSGHNTVSWYQQALGQGPQFIFQYYREEENGRGNFPPRFSGLQFPNYSSELNVNALELDDSALYLCASSRRGGSYEQYFGPGTRLTVT.

The sample holds a few counts of this clonotype. Here the CDR3 reads CASSATGPPLHF. As DNA, the CDR3 is TGTGCCAGCAGTGCGACAGGACCTCCCCTCCACTTT. V gene TRBV27 combines with J gene TRBJ1-6; weak D call: TRBD1 (6 bases). The CDR3 is made up of 12 amino acids. Per the germline V gene, CDR1 is MNHEY and CDR2 is SMNVEV (reference sequence). The V end lost 5 bases, the J end lost 13 bases, and 12 bases lay between the germline ends.

This clonotype has a handful of counts. The rearrangement joins TRBV19 to TRBJ2-4; TRBD1 is a possible D gene (8 bases). CDR3 length equals 16 residues. Germline CDR1 is LNHDA and CDR2 is SQIVND (reference sequence). Trimming left V 7 bases short and J 1 base short, with 17 bases between. The CDR3 bases are TGTGCCAGTAACAGCGGGACAGGTGCTGCCAAAAACATTCAGTACTTC. Amino acids: CASNSGTGAAKNIQYF.

This clonotype has a handful of counts. This sequence joins TRBV13 and TRBJ2-3; D not certain. CDR3 length: 18 amino acids. V lost 0 bases, J lost 0 bases, and 16 bases lay in between. Germline V lookup: CDR1 PRHDT, CDR2 FYEKMQ (reference sequence). Here the CDR3 DNA reads TGTGCCAGCAGCTTAGGCCCTTTGAACGGCTTTAGCACAGATACGCAGTATTTT. Its translation is CASSLGPLNGFSTDTQYF.

This clonotype was counted at least ten times. The CDR3 bases are TGTGCTAGTGGTTTCTTAGGGAACACTGAAGCTTTCTTT. This codes for CASGFLGNTEAFF. The genes are TRBV12-5 and TRBJ1-1; D is ambiguous. There are 13 residues in the CDR3. Trimming cost V 3 bases and J 1 base, with 6 bases left between them. Germline V gene data show CDR1 as LGHNT and CDR2 as FRNRAP.

This clonotype was recorded many times. The chain combines TRBV4-1 with TRBJ2-1; TRBD2 matches 8 bases. Germline CDR1 and CDR2: MGHRA and YSYEKL. V lost 1 base and J lost 4; bases outside the gene matches: 3. The CDR3 runs to 15 residues. As DNA, the CDR3 is TGCGCCAGCAGCCAAGTGGCTAGCGGGTACAATGAGCAGTTCTTC. It codes for CASSQVASGYNEQFF.

The gene calls are TRBV5-1 and TRBJ2-7; tentative D call: TRBD2 (5 bases). Germline V gives CDR1 SGHRS, CDR2 YFSETQ. V dropped 4 bases and J dropped 5 bases, with 7 bases sitting between them. The CDR3 is made up of 11 amino acids. CDR3 residues: CASSLRDEQYF. The DNA of the CDR3 is TGCGCCAGCAGCCTGAGGGACGAGCAGTACTTC. Variable domain in full (rest from reference TRBV5-1 and TRBJ2-7): KAGVTQTPRYLIKTRGQQVTLSCSPISGHRSVSWYQQTPGQGLQFLFEYFSETQRNKGNFPGRFSGRQFSNSRSEMNVSTLELGDSALYLCASSLRDEQYFGPGTRLTVT.

This clonotype was seen at least ten times. The chain is built from TRBV6-2 or TRBV6-3 and TRBJ1-6; D is possibly TRBD1 (5 bases). Germline loops: CDR1 MNHEY, CDR2 SVGEGT. This CDR3 has 18 amino acids. The V and J ends lost 2 bases and 1 base respectively, with 15 bases between them. CDR3 amino acids: CASSYPRGTASYNSPLHF. In DNA form, the CDR3 reads TGTGCCAGCAGTTACCCTCGAGGGACGGCATCCTATAATTCACCCCTCCACTTT.

In this sample, this clonotype turned up a few times. This sequence joins TRBV24-1 and TRBJ2-2; 9 bases align to TRBD1. CDR1 and CDR2 from the germline V gene are KGHDR and SFDVKD. V was pared by 4 bases and J by 5 bases, with 4 bases of the junction left unmatched. The CDR3 covers 15 residues. CDR3 coding DNA: TGTGCCACCAGTGAAGGGACAGGGTTGACCGGGGAGCTGTTTTTT. It codes for CATSEGTGLTGELFF.

This clonotype has more than one count but fewer than ten. The chain recombines TRBV9 with TRBJ1-1; 10 bases agree with TRBD1. This CDR3 is built from 19 residues. Germline V gene lookup returns CDR1 SGDLS and CDR2 YYNGEE. V lost 3 bases, J lost 4 bases, and 18 bases stayed unmatched. This chain's CDR3 is CASSARPGQGSSAATEAFF. For the CDR3, the DNA is TGTGCCAGCAGCGCAAGGCCGGGACAGGGGTCCTCGGCTGCCACTGAAGCTTTCTTT.

This clonotype was seen only a few times. This rearrangement joins TRBV20-1 to TRBJ1-2; D gene unclear. The germline V and J ends were trimmed by 2 bases and 7 bases, with 14 bases remaining between them. The CDR3 is 13 amino acids. Germline CDR1 and CDR2: DFQATT and SNEGSKA (reference sequence). The CDR3 loop is CSARSQEPGGYTF. Written as DNA, the CDR3 is TGCAGTGCTAGAAGTCAGGAGCCGGGTGGCTACACCTTC.

Only a few counts were recorded for this clonotype. This chain links TRBV11-2 with TRBJ2-7; 10 bases map to TRBD1. CDR3 length equals 17 residues. V lost 1 base and J lost 4; bases outside the gene matches: 10. In germline, CDR1 is SGHAT, CDR2 FQNNGV. CDR3 coding DNA: TGTGCCAGCAGCTTAGGTGTTAGGGGGACAGGGGAATACGAGCAGTACTTC. Translation gives CASSLGVRGTGEYEQYF.

This clonotype appeared a few times. V gene TRBV6-1 combines with J gene TRBJ2-3; 8 bases are shared with TRBD1. V trimming: 3 bases; J trimming: 1 base; junction bases outside the gene matches: 0. The CDR3 length is 14 residues. The germline V gene encodes CDR1 MNHNS and CDR2 SASEGT. Here the CDR3 reads CASSEGQGTDTQYF. DNA for the CDR3: TGTGCCAGCAGTGAGGGACAGGGCACAGATACGCAGTATTTT.

V and J are TRBV9 and TRBJ2-6, with 9 bases fitting TRBD1. The CDR3 is made up of 18 amino acids. V dropped 0 bases and J dropped 0; count of bases not matched to a gene: 4. Germline V gives CDR1 SGDLS, CDR2 YYNGEE. The CDR3 sequence is CASSVAQGASSGANVLTF. The DNA of the CDR3 is TGTGCCAGCAGCGTAGCACAGGGGGCTAGCTCTGGGGCCAACGTCCTGACTTTC.

This clonotype has a count of ten or more. The CDR3 region is CSAADNIQYF. The CDR3 DNA is TGCAGCGCCGCCGATAACATTCAGTACTTC. The rearrangement uses TRBV29-1 and TRBJ2-4; unclear D gene. Looked up from germline, CDR1 is SQVTM and CDR2 is ANQGSEA. Deletions cut 7 bases from V and 7 bases from J, with 8 bases between. The CDR3 loop spans 10 amino acids. Full variable domain (rest looked up from reference TRBV29-1 and TRBJ2-4): SAVISQKPSRDICQRGTSLTIQCQVDSQVTMMFWYRQQPGQSLTLIATANQGSEATYESGFVIDKFPISRPNLTFSTLTVSNMSPEDSSIYLCSAADNIQYFGAGTRLSVL.